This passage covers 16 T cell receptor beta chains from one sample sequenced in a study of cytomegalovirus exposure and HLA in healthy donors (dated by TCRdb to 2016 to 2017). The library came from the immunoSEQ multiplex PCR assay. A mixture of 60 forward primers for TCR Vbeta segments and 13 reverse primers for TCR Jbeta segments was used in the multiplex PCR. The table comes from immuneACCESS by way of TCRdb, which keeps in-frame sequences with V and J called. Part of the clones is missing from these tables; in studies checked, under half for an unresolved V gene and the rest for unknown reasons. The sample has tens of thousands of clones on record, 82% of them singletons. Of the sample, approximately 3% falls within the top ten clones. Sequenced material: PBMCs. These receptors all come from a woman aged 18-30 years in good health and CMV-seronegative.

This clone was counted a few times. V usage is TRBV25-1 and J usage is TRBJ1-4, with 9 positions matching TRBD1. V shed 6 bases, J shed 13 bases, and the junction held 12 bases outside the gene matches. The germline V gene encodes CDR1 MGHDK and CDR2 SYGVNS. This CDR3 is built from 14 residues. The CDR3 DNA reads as TGTGCCAGCAGGGAGGGCTACAGGGGGCCAGGACTGTTTTTT. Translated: CASREGYRGPGLFF.

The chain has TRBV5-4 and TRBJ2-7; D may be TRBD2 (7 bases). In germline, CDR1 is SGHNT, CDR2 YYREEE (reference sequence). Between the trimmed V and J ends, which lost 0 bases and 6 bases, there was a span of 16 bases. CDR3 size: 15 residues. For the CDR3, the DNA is TGTGCCAGCAGCTTGGGGATGGGAGGGGGTCTCGAGCAGTACTTC. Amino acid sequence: CASSLGMGGGLEQYF.

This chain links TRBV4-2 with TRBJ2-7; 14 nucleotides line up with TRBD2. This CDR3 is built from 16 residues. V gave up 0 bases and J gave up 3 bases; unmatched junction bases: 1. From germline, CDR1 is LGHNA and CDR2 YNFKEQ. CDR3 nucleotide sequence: TGTGCCAGCAGCCAAGAAGGGACTAGCGGGAGCTACGAGCAGTACTTC. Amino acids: CASSQEGTSGSYEQYF.

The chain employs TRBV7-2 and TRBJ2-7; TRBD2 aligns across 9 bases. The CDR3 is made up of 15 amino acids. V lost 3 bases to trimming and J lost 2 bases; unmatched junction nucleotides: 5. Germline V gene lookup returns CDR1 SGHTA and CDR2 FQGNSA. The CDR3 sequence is CASSFGGTSTYEQYF. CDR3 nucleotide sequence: TGTGCCAGCAGCTTCGGAGGGACTAGCACCTACGAGCAGTACTTC.

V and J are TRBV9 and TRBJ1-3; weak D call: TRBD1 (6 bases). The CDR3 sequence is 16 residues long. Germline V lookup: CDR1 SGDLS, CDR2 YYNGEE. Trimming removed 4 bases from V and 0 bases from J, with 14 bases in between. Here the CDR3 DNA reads TGTGCCAGCAGCTCGGGACAAGACTTCTCTGGAAACACCATATATTTT. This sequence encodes CASSSGQDFSGNTIYF.

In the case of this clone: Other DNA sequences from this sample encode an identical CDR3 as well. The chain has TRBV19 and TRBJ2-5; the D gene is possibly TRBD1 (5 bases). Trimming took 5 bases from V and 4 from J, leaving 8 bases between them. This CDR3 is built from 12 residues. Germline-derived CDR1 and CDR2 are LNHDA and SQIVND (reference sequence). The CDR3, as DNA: TGTGCCAGTAGTCCCACAGGAGAGACCCAGTACTTC. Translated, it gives CASSPTGETQYF. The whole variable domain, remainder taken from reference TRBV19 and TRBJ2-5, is DGGITQSPKYLFRKEGQNVTLSCEQNLNHDAMYWYRQDPGQGLRLIYYSQIVNDFQKGDIAEGYSVSREKKESFPLTVTSAQKNPTAFYLCASSPTGETQYFGPGTRLLVL.

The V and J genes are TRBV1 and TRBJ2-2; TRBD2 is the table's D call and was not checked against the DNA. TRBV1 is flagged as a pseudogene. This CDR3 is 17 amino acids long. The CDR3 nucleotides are TGCACCAGCAGCCCGACTAGCGGGAGGTCGAACACCGGGGAGCTGTTTTTT. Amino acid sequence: CTSSPTSGRSNTGELFF.

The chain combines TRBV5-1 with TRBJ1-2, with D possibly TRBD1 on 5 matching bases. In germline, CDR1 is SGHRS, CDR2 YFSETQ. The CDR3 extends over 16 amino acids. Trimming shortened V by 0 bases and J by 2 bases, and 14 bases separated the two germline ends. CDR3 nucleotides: TGCGCCAGCAGCTTGGCGGGGGAAGGGGCCAACTATGGCTACACCTTC. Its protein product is CASSLAGEGANYGYTF.

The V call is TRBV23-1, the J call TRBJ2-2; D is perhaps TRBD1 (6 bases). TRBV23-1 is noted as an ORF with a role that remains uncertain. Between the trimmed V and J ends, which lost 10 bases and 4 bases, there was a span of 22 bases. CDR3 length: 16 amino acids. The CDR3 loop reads CATSKQRQGPTGELFF. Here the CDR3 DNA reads TGCGCCACCTCCAAGCAGCGGCAGGGGCCCACCGGGGAGCTGTTTTTT.

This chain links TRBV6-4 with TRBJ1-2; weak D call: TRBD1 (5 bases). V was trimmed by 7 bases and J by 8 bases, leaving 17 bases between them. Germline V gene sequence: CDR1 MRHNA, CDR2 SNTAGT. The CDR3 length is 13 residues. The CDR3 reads CASTPQPGHGYTF. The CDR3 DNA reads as TGTGCCAGCACCCCCCAGCCAGGGCACGGCTACACCTTC.

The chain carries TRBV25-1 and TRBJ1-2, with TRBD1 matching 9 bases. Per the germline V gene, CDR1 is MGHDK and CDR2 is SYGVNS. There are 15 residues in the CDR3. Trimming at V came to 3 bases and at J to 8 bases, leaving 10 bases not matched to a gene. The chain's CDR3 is CASSEGQGWLRGYTF. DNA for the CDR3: TGTGCCAGCAGTGAGGGACAGGGCTGGTTGAGGGGCTACACCTTC.

The CDR3: CASTRGGGYNEQFF. The CDR3 nucleotides read TGTGCCAGCACGCGGGGGGGAGGGTACAATGAGCAGTTCTTC. The chain has TRBV27 and TRBJ2-1; 9 positions agree with TRBD2. This CDR3 is built from 14 residues. Germline CDR1 and CDR2: MNHEY and SMNVEV (reference sequence). With V trimmed by 7 bases and J by 4 bases, 5 bases remained unmatched.

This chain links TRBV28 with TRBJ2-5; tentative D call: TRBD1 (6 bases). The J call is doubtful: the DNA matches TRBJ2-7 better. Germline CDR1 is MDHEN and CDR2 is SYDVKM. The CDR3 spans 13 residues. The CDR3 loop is CASSFGTTYEQYF. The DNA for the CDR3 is TGTGCCAGCAGTTTTGGGACAACCTACGAGCAGTACTTC.

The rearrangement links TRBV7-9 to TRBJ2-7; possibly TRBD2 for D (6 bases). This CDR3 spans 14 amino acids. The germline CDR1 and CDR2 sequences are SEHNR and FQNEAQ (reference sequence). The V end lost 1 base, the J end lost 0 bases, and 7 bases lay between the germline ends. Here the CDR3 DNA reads TGTGCCAGCAGCTTAGACGGGAGCTCCTACGAGCAGTACTTC. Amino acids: CASSLDGSSYEQYF.

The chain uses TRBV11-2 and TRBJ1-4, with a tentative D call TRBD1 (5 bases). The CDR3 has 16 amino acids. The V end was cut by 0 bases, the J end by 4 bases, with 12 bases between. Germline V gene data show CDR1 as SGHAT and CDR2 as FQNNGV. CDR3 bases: TGTGCCAGCAGCTTAGATGAAGGGGCTATTAATGAAAAACTGTTTTTT. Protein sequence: CASSLDEGAINEKLFF.

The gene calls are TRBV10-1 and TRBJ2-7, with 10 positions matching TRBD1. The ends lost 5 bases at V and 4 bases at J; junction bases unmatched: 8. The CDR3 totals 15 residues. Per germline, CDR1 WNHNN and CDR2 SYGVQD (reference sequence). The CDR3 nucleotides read TGCGCCAGCAGTTCCGGGACAGGGGAATTTTACGAGCAGTACTTC. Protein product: CASSSGTGEFYEQYF.